Described below is a single TCR beta chain sequence and its context. Its matching antigen is unknown. PCR primers comprised 60 Vbeta and 13 Jbeta primers. Assay used: immunoSEQ multiplex PCR; TCRdb lists only in-frame clones, some missing. The table has tens of thousands of clones, roughly 73% seen once. The entry originates in a study of cytomegalovirus exposure and HLA in healthy donors. Overall study findings and caveats: The productive fraction for most TCR beta V segments was about 87% or about 30% in an earlier analysis. When analyzed later, a missense DCLRE1C variant was found to be linked to TCR beta V- and J-gene trimming. The classifier, whose performance was assessed in both the original and validation cohorts, reportedly diagnosed cytomegalovirus status with high specificity and sensitivity. On later analysis, the bulk of CMV-associated TCR beta chains appeared to be HLA-restricted.

In germline, CDR1 is SGDLS, CDR2 YYNGEE. Trimming at V came to 0 bases and at J to 5 bases, leaving 4 bases not matched to a gene. The CDR3 covers 15 residues. The chain is built from TRBV9 and TRBJ2-1; 8 nucleotides line up with TRBD2. Sequencing was done on a sample of PBMCs. The sequence was obtained from a male donor in good health and CMV-seropositive. The CDR3 sequence: CASSVGLAGNNEQFF. Written as DNA, the CDR3 is TGTGCCAGCAGCGTAGGTCTAGCGGGCAACAATGAGCAGTTCTTC.